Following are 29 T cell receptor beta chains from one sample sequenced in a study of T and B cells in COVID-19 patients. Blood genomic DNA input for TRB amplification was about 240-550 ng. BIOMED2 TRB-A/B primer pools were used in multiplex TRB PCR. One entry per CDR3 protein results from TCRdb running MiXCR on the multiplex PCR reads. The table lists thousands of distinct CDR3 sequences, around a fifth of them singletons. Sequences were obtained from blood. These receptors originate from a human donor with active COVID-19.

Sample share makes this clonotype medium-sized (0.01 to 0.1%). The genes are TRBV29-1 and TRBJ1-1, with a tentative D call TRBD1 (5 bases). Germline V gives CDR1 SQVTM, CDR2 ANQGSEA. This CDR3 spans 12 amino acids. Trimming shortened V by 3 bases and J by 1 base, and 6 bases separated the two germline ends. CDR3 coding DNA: TGCAGCGTTGAGAGGGGGAACACTGAAGCTTTCTTT. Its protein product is CSVERGNTEAFF.

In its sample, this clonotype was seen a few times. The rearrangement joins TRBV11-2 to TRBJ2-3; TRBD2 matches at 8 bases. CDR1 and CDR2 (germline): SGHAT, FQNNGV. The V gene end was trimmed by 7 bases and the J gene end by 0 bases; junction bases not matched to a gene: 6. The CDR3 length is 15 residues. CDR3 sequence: CASNLGLGSTDTQYF. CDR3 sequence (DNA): TGTGCCAGCAACCTGGGACTAGGAAGCACAGATACGCAGTATTTT.

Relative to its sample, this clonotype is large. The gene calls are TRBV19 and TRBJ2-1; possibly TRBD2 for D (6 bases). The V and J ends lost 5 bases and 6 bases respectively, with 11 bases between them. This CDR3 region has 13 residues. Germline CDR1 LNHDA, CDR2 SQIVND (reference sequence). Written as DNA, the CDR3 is TGTGCCAGTAGTGGGACGGGAGTCAATGAGCAGTTCTTC. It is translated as CASSGTGVNEQFF.

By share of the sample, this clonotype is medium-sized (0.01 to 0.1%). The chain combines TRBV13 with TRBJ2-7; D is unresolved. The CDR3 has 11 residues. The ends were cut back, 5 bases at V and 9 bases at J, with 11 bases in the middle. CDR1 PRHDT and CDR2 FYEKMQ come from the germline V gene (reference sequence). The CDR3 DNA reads TGTGCCAGCAGCAAACTCACGGGGCAGTACTTC. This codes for CASSKLTGQYF.

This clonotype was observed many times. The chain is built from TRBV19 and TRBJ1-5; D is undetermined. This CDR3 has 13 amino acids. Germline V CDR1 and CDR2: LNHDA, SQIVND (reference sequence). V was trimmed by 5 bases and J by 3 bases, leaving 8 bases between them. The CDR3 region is CASSSLSNQPQHF. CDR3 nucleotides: TGTGCCAGTAGTTCTCTCTCCAATCAGCCCCAGCATTTT.

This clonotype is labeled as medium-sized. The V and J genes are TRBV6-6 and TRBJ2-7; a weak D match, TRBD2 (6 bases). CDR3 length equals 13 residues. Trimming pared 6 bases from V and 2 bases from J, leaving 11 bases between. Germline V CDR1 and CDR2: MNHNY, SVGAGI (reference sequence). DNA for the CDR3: TGTGCCAGCAGGCGGGACGCTACCTACGAGCAGTACTTC. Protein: CASRRDATYEQYF.

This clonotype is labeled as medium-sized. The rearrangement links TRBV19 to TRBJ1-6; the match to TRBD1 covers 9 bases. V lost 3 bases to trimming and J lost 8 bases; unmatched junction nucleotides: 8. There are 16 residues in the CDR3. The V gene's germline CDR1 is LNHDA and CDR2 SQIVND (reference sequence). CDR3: CASSMVPGQGYSPLHF. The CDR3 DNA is TGTGCCAGTAGTATGGTCCCGGGACAGGGTTATTCACCCCTCCACTTT.

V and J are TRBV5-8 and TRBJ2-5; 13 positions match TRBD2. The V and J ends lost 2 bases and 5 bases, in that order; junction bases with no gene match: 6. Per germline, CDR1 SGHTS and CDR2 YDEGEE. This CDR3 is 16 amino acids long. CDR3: CASSFGLAGALETQYF. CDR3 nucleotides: TGTGCCAGCAGCTTCGGACTAGCGGGAGCCCTGGAGACCCAGTACTTC.

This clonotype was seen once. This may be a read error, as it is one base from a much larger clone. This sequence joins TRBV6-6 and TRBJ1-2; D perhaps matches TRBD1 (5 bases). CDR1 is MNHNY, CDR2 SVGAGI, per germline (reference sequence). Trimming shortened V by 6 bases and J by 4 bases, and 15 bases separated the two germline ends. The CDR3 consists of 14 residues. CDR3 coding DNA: TGTGCCAGCAGAACCGACAGAGCTATCTATGGCTACACCTTC. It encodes CASRTDRAIYGYTF.

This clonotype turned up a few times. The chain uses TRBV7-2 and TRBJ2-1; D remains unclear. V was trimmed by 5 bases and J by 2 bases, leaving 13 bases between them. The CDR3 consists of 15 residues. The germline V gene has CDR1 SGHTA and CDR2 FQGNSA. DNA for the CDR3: TGTGCCAGCAGCACCGTTTTTGGGGCCTACAATGAGCAGTTCTTC. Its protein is CASSTVFGAYNEQFF.

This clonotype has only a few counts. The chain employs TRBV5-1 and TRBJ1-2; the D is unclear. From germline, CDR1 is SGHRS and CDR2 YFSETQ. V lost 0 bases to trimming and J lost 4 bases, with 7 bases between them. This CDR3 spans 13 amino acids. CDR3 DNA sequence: TGCGCCAGCAGCTTGGACTCGGGCTATGGCTACACCTTC. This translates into CASSLDSGYGYTF. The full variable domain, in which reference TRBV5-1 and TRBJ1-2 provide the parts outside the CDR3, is KAGVTQTPRYLIKTRGQQVTLSCSPISGHRSVSWYQQTPGQGLQFLFEYFSETQRNKGNFPGRFSGRQFSNSRSEMNVSTLELGDSALYLCASSLDSGYGYTFGSGTRLTVV.

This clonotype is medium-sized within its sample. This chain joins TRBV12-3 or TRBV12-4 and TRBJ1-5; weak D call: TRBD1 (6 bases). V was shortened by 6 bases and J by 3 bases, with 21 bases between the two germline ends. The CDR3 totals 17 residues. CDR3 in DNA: TGTGCCAGCAGCCTCCCGCCAGGGGAAGGTGACAATCAGCCCCAGCATTTT. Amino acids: CASSLPPGEGDNQPQHF.

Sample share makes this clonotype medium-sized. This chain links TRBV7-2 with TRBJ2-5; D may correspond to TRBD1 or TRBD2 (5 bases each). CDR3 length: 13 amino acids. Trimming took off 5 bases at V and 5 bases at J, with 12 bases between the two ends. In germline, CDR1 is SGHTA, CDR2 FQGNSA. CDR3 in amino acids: CASSRGRAETQYF. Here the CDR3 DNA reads TGTGCCAGCAGCAGGGGACGGGCCGAGACCCAGTACTTC.

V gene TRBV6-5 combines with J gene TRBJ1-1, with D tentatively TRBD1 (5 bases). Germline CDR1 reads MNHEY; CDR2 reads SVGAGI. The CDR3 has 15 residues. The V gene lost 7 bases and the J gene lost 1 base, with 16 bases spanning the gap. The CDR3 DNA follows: TGTGCCAGCACCCGGATGGACACTCCGAACACTGAAGCTTTCTTT. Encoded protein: CASTRMDTPNTEAFF.

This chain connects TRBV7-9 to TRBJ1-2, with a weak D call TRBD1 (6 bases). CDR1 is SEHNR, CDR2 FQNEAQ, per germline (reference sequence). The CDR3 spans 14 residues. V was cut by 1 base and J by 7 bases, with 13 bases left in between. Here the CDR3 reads CASSLDLQGSGYTF. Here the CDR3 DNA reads TGTGCCAGCAGCTTAGACCTACAGGGATCTGGCTACACCTTC.

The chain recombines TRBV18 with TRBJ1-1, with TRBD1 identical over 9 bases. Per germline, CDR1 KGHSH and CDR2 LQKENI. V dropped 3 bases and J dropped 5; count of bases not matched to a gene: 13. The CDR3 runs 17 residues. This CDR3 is CASSPQTGGVVKTEAFF. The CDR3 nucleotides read TGTGCCAGCTCACCCCAGACAGGGGGTGTTGTTAAGACTGAAGCTTTCTTT.

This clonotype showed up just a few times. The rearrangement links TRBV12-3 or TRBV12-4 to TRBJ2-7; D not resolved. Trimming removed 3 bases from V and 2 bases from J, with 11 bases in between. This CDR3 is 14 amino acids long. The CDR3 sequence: CASSLSRSTYEQYF. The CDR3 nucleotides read TGTGCCAGCAGTTTGTCCCGATCCACCTACGAGCAGTACTTC.

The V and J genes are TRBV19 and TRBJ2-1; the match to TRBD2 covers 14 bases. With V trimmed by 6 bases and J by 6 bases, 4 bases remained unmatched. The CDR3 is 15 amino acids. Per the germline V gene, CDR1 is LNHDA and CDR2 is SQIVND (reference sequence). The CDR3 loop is CASRPTSGRANEQFF. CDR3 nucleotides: TGTGCCAGTAGACCGACTAGCGGGAGGGCCAATGAGCAGTTCTTC.

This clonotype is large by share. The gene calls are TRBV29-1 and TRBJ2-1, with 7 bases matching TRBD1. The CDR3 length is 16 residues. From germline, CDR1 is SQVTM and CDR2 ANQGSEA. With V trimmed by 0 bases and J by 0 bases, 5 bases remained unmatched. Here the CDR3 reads CSVEDPGQSSYNEQFF. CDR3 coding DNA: TGCAGCGTTGAAGACCCGGGACAGAGCTCCTACAATGAGCAGTTCTTC.

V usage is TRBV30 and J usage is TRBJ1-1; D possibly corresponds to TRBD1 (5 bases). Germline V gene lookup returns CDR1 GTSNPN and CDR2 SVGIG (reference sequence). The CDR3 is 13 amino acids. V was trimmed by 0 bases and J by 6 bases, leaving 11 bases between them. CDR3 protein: CAWSVAGSAEAFF. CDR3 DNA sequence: TGTGCCTGGAGTGTTGCAGGGAGCGCTGAAGCTTTCTTT. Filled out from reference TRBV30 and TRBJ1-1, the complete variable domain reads SQTIHQWPATLVQPVGSPLSLECTVEGTSNPNLYWYRQAAGRGLQLLFYSVGIGQISSEVPQNLSASRPQDRQFILSSKKLLLSDSGFYLCAWSVAGSAEAFFGQGTRLTVV.

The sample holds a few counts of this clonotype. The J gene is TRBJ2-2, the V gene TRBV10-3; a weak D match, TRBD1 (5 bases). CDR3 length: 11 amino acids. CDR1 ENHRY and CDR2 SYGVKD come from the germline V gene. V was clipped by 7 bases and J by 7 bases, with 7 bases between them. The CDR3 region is CAITGNGELFF. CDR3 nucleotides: TGTGCCATCACAGGGAACGGGGAGCTGTTTTTT.

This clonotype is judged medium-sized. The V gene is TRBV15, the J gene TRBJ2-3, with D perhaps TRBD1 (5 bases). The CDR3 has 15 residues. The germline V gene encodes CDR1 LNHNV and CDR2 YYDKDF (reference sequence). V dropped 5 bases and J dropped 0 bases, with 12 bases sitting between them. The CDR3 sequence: CATSAWQGSTDTQYF. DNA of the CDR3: TGTGCCACCAGCGCATGGCAGGGTAGCACAGATACGCAGTATTTT.

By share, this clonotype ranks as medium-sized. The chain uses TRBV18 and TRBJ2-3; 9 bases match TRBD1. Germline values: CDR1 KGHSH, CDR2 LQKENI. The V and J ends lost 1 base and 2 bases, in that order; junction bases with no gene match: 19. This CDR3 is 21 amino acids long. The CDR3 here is CASSPLRNPGQGRLVTDTQYF. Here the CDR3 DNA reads TGTGCCAGCTCACCACTACGCAATCCGGGACAGGGCCGCCTCGTCACAGATACGCAGTATTTT.

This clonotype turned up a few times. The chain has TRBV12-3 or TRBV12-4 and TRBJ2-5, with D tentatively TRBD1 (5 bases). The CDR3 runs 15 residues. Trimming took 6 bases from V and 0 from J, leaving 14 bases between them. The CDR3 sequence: CASSQTGLNQETQYF. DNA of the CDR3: TGTGCCAGCAGCCAAACAGGCCTAAACCAAGAGACCCAGTACTTC.

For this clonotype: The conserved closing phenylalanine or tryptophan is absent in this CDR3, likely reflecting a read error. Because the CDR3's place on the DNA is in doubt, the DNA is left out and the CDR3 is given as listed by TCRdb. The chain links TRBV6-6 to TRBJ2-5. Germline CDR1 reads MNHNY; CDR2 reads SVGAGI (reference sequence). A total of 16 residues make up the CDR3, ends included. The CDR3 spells CASTSTERGRQETQDV.

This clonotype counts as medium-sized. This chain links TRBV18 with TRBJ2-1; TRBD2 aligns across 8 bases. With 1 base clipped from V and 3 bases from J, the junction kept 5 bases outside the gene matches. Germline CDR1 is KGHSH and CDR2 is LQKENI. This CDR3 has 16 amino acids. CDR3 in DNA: TGTGCCAGCTCACCACAGTCCAGCGGGAGCTACAATGAGCAGTTCTTC. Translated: CASSPQSSGSYNEQFF. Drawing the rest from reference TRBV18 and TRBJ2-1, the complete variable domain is NAGVMQNPRHLVRRRGQEARLRCSPMKGHSHVYWYRQLPEEGLKFMVYLQKENIIDESGMPKERFSAEFPKEGPSILRIQQVVRGDSAAYFCASSPQSSGSYNEQFFGPGTRLTVL.

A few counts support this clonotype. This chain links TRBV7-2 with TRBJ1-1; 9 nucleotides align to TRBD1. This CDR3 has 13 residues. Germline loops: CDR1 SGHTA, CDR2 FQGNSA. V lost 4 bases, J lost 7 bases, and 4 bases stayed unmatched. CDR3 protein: CASSYGQGSEAFF. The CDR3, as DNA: TGTGCCAGCAGCTACGGACAGGGGAGTGAAGCTTTCTTT.

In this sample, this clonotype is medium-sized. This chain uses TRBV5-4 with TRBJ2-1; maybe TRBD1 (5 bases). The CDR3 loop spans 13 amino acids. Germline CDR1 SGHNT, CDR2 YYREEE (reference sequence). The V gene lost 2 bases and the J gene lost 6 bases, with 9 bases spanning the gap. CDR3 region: CASSFPGPNEQFF. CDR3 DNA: TGTGCCAGCAGCTTCCCAGGGCCCAATGAGCAGTTCTTC.

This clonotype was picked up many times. CDR3 residues: CASRGLAGSLNEQFF. The CDR3 region has the DNA TGTGCCAGCAGGGGACTAGCGGGAAGCCTCAATGAGCAGTTCTTC. The V call is TRBV6-2 or TRBV6-3, the J call TRBJ2-1, with 13 bases fitting TRBD2. The CDR3 contains 15 residues. The trim removed 6 bases at V and 6 bases at J, leaving 5 bases unmatched. CDR1 is MNHEY and CDR2 is SVGEGT in the germline V gene.